The rows below give T cell receptor beta chains drawn from one sample of a study of cytomegalovirus exposure and HLA in healthy donors. The assay was immunoSEQ multiplex PCR, and TCRdb's table has in-frame clones only and misses some. The data contain 200,000 to 250,000 clones, more than 70% of them singletons. The sequenced sample consisted of PBMCs. Receptors were obtained from a boy younger than 18 in good health and CMV-seronegative. Both conserved end residues are part of each CDR3. The D gene is left open where the match is weak. The size entry is marked missing in some rows and otherwise reads once, few, many or a size class.

v_gene	d_gene	abundance	j_gene	CDR3aa	CDR3nt
TRBV6-1	NA	NA	TRBJ1-2	CASTRAATNYGYTF	TGTGCCAGCACGCGGGCAGCGACCAACTATGGCTACACCTTC
TRBV5-1	TRBD1	NA	TRBJ1-2	CASSLNRGQGYTF	TGCGCCAGCAGCCTGAACAGGGGACAAGGCTACACCTTC
TRBV25-1	NA	NA	TRBJ1-6	CASSGAGSSYNSPLHF	TGTGCCAGCAGTGGTGCGGGGAGCTCCTATAATTCACCCCTCCACTTT
TRBV9	NA	NA	TRBJ1-1	CASGGGVRQTGREMNTEAFF	TGTGCCAGCGGGGGAGGGGTCCGACAGACCGGGCGGGAAATGAACACTGAAGCTTTCTTT
TRBV30	NA	NA	TRBJ2-3	CAWSALRAQYF	TGTGCCTGGAGTGCGCTCAGGGCGCAGTATTTT
TRBV14	NA	few	TRBJ1-1	CASSQGGESEAFF	TGTGCCAGCAGCCAAGGAGGAGAGAGTGAAGCTTTCTTT
TRBV11-2	NA	NA	TRBJ2-6	CASSLVRGSGANVLTF	TGTGCCAGCAGCTTAGTGAGGGGGTCTGGGGCCAACGTCCTGACTTTC
TRBV30	NA	once	TRBJ2-3	CAWIAFGSTDTQYF	TGTGCCTGGATTGCTTTCGGGAGCACAGATACGCAGTATTTT
TRBV11-3	TRBD2	once	TRBJ2-7	CASSPPTSGSSYEQYF	TGTGCCAGCAGCCCTCCGACTAGCGGGAGCTCCTACGAGCAGTACTTC
TRBV15	NA	NA	TRBJ2-7	CATSRDNSDSDSYEQYF	TGTGCCACCAGCAGAGACAATTCGGACAGCGACTCCTACGAGCAGTACTTC
TRBV4-1	NA	NA	TRBJ2-7	CASSQDGLSSYEQYF	TGCGCCAGCAGCCAAGATGGGCTTTCCTCCTACGAGCAGTACTTC
TRBV5-1	TRBD2	NA	TRBJ2-1	CASSRGLAGEVDEQFF	TGCGCCAGCAGCAGGGGACTAGCGGGAGAAGTCGATGAGCAGTTCTTC
TRBV30	NA	NA	TRBJ1-2	CAWSVGVSGGGYTF	TGTGCCTGGAGTGTCGGCGTCTCCGGAGGCGGCTACACCTTC
TRBV7-2	TRBD2	NA	TRBJ2-1	CASSREAGPYVNEQFF	TGTGCCAGCAGCAGGGAAGCGGGGCCCTATGTCAATGAGCAGTTCTTC
TRBV6-1	TRBD1	NA	TRBJ1-2	CASSEASTGWGYTF	TGTGCCAGCAGTGAAGCGTCGACAGGGTGGGGCTACACCTTC
TRBV30	TRBD1	NA	TRBJ1-5	CAWSEAQGAGQPQHF	TGTGCCTGGAGCGAAGCTCAGGGGGCGGGTCAGCCCCAGCATTTT
TRBV15	NA	once	TRBJ1-2	CATSREQGIGYTF	TGTGCCACCAGCAGAGAACAGGGTATTGGCTACACCTTC
TRBV5-1	TRBD2	once	TRBJ2-5	CASSFGAGGHPETQYF	TGCGCCAGCAGCTTCGGGGCGGGGGGGCATCCAGAGACCCAGTACTTC
TRBV7-9	NA	NA	TRBJ2-3	CASSLRGLPDTQYF	TGTGCCAGCAGCTTACGTGGGCTCCCAGATACGCAGTATTTT
TRBV7-8	NA	NA	TRBJ2-7	CASSSIPEGLYEQYF	TGTGCCAGCAGCTCCATTCCGGAGGGCCTCTACGAGCAGTACTTC
TRBV7-9	NA	NA	TRBJ1-2	CASSFGGAGYYGYTF	TGTGCCAGCAGCTTTGGGGGGGCAGGGTACTATGGCTACACCTTC
TRBV11-2	NA	NA	TRBJ2-7	CASSLQGSYEQYF	TGTGCCAGCAGCTTACAGGGATCCTACGAGCAGTACTTC
TRBV7-2	NA	NA	TRBJ2-2	CASSPLGGSGLTGELFF	TGTGCCAGCAGCCCCCTAGGCGGCTCCGGTCTAACCGGGGAGCTGTTTTTT
TRBV13	NA	NA	TRBJ2-2	CASSLGTDPQTGELFF	TGTGCCAGCAGCTTAGGGACAGATCCCCAGACCGGGGAGCTGTTTTTT
TRBV29-1	NA	NA	TRBJ1-2	CSVVNGVNGYTF	TGCAGCGTTGTCAACGGGGTGAACGGCTACACCTTC
TRBV6-6	NA	NA	TRBJ1-5	CASSTGIKPQHF	TGTGCCAGCAGTACAGGGATTAAGCCCCAGCATTTT
TRBV27	TRBD2	NA	TRBJ2-1	CASRLLAGGSYNEQFF	TGTGCCAGCAGACTCCTAGCGGGGGGATCATACAATGAGCAGTTCTTC
TRBV5-4	TRBD1	NA	TRBJ2-3	CASSLSLRTGEDTQYF	TGTGCCAGCAGCTTGAGCCTACGGACAGGTGAAGATACGCAGTATTTT
TRBV19	TRBD1	NA	TRBJ1-3	CASSLEGASGNTIYF	TGTGCCAGTAGTCTGGAGGGGGCATCGGGAAACACCATATATTTT
TRBV14	NA	NA	TRBJ2-6	CASSQGGAGANVLTF	TGTGCCAGCAGCCAAGGGGGCGCTGGGGCCAACGTCCTGACTTTC
TRBV7-9	TRBD2	few	TRBJ2-7	CSSSLASGAYEQYF	TGTTCCAGCAGCTTGGCTAGCGGGGCCTACGAGCAGTACTTC
TRBV29-1	NA	NA	TRBJ1-1	CSVRTVNTEAFF	TGCAGCGTGAGGACAGTGAACACTGAAGCTTTCTTT
TRBV6-1	NA	NA	TRBJ2-7	CASSEVREQYF	TGTGCCAGCAGTGAAGTCCGCGAGCAGTACTTC
TRBV5-1	TRBD1	few	TRBJ2-7	CASSHLDPDRAPHGEQYF	TGCGCCAGCAGCCACCTCGACCCGGACAGGGCGCCCCATGGTGAGCAGTACTTC
TRBV6-1	TRBD1	NA	TRBJ1-1	CASGYRGESTEAFF	TGTGCCAGCGGCTACAGGGGGGAGAGCACTGAAGCTTTCTTT
TRBV10-3	TRBD1	NA	TRBJ1-2	CAISTGANYGYTF	TGTGCCATCAGTACAGGGGCTAACTATGGCTACACCTTC
TRBV20-1	NA	NA	TRBJ1-1	CSALNREAFF	TGCAGTGCCCTTAATCGTGAAGCTTTCTTT
TRBV6-6	NA	NA	TRBJ2-6	CASSKGEANVLTF	TGTGCCAGCAGTAAAGGAGAGGCCAACGTCCTGACTTTC
TRBV27	NA	NA	TRBJ1-1	CASSLMRPRGNTEAFF	TGTGCCAGCAGTTTAATGAGGCCCAGGGGGAACACTGAAGCTTTCTTT
TRBV30	NA	NA	TRBJ1-2	CAWSFLKQGGEGYTF	TGTGCCTGGAGTTTCCTAAAACAGGGTGGGGAGGGCTACACCTTC
TRBV11-3	NA	NA	TRBJ2-7	CASSAQEGNYEQYF	TGTGCCAGCAGCGCCCAGGAGGGGAACTACGAGCAGTACTTC
TRBV5-4	NA	NA	TRBJ2-7	CASSLVYEPYF	TGTGCCAGCAGCTTGGTTTACGAGCCGTACTTC
TRBV29-1	NA	NA	TRBJ1-1	CSVEDLHGATEAFF	TGCAGCGTTGAAGATCTTCATGGGGCCACTGAAGCTTTCTTT
TRBV7-9	TRBD1	NA	TRBJ1-4	CASSIDRGREKLFF	TGTGCCAGCAGTATCGACAGGGGAAGGGAAAAACTGTTTTTT
TRBV6-1	TRBD2	NA	TRBJ2-7	CASSGGGSGSYEQYF	TGTGCCAGCAGTGGGGGCGGTAGCGGGAGCTACGAGCAGTACTTC
TRBV5-5	NA	NA	TRBJ1-3	CASGQITIGNTIYF	TGTGCCAGCGGACAGATAACTATTGGAAACACCATATATTTT
TRBV10-1	TRBD2	NA	TRBJ2-1	CASRDGLAGPYNEQFF	TGCGCCAGCAGGGATGGACTAGCGGGACCTTACAATGAGCAGTTCTTC
TRBV2	TRBD2	NA	TRBJ2-1	CASRPTSGGAWEQFF	TGTGCCAGCAGACCGACTAGCGGGGGGGCTTGGGAGCAGTTCTTC
TRBV30	NA	NA	TRBJ1-1	CAWSVYNGQDTEAFF	TGTGCCTGGAGTGTATATAACGGTCAAGACACTGAAGCTTTCTTT
TRBV5-1	TRBD2	NA	TRBJ2-3	CASSRGLAGEDTQYF	TGCGCCAGCAGCCGTGGACTAGCGGGAGAAGATACGCAGTATTTT
TRBV10-1	NA	NA	TRBJ1-1	CASSAHRNTEAFF	TGCGCCAGCAGTGCCCATAGGAACACTGAAGCTTTCTTT
TRBV6-5	NA	once	TRBJ2-4	CASGQSGEAKNIQYF	TGTGCCAGCGGCCAATCAGGGGAAGCCAAAAACATTCAGTACTTC
TRBV4-1	NA	NA	TRBJ1-6	CASSQGSGLNSPLHF	TGCGCCAGCAGCCAAGGATCAGGGTTGAATTCACCCCTCCACTTT
TRBV14	TRBD1	NA	TRBJ1-2	CASSHDRGAYGYTF	TGTGCCAGCAGCCACGACAGGGGGGCCTATGGTTACACCTTC
TRBV27	TRBD1	NA	TRBJ1-4	CASSSGTGEGKLFF	TGTGCCAGCAGTTCAGGGACAGGGGAAGGAAAACTGTTTTTT
TRBV6-1	NA	few	TRBJ1-5	CASMANQPQHF	TGTGCCAGCATGGCAAATCAGCCCCAGCATTTT
TRBV6-6	TRBD1	NA	TRBJ1-4	CASRPSQGHEKLFF	TGTGCCAGCAGACCCTCACAGGGGCATGAAAAACTGTTTTTT